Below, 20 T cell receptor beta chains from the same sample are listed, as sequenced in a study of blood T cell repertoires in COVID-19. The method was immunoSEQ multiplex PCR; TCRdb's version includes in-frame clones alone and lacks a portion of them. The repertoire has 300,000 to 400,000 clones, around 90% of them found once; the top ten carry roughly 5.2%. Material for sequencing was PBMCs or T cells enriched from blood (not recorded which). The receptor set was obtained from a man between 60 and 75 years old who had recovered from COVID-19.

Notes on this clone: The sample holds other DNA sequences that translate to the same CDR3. DNA of the CDR3: TGTGCCAGCTCACCAGGGGCCGGAGATACGCAGTATTTT. Protein: CASSPGAGDTQYF. This chain joins TRBV18 and TRBJ2-3, with D possibly matching TRBD1 (5 bases). Trimming took 2 bases from V and 5 from J, leaving 8 bases between them. The CDR3 runs to 13 residues. From germline, CDR1 is KGHSH and CDR2 LQKENI.

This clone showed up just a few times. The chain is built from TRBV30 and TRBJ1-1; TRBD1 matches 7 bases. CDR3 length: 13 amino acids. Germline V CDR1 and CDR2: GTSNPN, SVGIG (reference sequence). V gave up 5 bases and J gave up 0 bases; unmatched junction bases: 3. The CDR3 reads CAWGRGLNTEAFF. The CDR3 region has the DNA TGTGCCTGGGGGAGGGGGCTGAACACTGAAGCTTTCTTT.

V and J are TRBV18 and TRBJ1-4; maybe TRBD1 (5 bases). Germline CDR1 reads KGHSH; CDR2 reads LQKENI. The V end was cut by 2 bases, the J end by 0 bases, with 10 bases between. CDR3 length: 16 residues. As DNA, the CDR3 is TGTGCCAGCTCACCAACAGGAGATGCAACTAATGAAAAACTGTTTTTT. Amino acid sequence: CASSPTGDATNEKLFF.

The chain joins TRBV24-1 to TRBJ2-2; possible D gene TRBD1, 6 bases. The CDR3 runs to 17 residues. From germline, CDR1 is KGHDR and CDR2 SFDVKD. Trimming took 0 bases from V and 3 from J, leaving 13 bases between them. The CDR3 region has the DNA TGTGCCACCAGTGATTTGGGGCAGGGGCTGGACACCGGGGAGCTGTTTTTT. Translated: CATSDLGQGLDTGELFF.

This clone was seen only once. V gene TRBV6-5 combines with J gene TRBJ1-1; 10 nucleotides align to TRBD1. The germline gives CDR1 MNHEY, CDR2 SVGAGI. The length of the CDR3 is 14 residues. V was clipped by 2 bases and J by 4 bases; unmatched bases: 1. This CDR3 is CASSYDRGLTEAFF. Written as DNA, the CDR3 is TGTGCCAGCAGTTACGACAGGGGGCTCACTGAAGCTTTCTTT.

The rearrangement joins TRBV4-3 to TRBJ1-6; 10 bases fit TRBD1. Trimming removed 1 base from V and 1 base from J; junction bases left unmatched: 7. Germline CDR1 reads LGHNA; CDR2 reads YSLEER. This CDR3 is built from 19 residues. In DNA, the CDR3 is TGCGCCAGCAGCCAAGCGTCGCGACAGGGGGCATCCTATAATTCACCCCTCCACTTT. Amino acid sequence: CASSQASRQGASYNSPLHF.

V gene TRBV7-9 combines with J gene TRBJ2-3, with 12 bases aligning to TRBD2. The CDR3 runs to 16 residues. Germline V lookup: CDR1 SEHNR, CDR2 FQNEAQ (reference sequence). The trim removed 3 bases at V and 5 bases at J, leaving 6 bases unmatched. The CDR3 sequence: CASSFRLAGVEDTQYF. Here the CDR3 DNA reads TGTGCCAGCAGCTTTCGACTAGCGGGAGTTGAAGATACGCAGTATTTT.

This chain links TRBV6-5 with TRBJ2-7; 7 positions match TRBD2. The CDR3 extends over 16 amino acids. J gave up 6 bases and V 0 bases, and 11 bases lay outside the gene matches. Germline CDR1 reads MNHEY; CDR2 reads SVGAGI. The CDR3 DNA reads TGTGCCAGCAGTTACTCGCGGGGGTCATTGGGGGGCGAGCAGTACTTC. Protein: CASSYSRGSLGGEQYF.

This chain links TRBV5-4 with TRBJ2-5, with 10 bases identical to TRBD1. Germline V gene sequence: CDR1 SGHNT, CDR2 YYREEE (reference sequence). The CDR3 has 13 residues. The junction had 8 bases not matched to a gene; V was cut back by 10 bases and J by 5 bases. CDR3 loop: CAGGDRGSETQYF. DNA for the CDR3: TGTGCCGGGGGGGACAGGGGATCGGAGACCCAGTACTTC.

This chain's CDR3 is CASSLRATGGEKDEQYF. The CDR3 nucleotides read TGTGCCAGCAGCTTGAGGGCAACAGGGGGAGAGAAGGACGAGCAGTACTTC. This chain connects TRBV5-6 to TRBJ2-7, with 8 positions matching TRBD1. The length of the CDR3 is 17 residues. Germline-derived CDR1 and CDR2 are SGHDT and YYEEEE. After removal of 1 base from V and 5 bases from J, the junction contained 14 bases not matched to a gene. Complete variable domain (other parts from reference TRBV5-6 and TRBJ2-7): DAGVTQSPTHLIKTRGQQVTLRCSPKSGHDTVSWYQQALGQGPQFIFQYYEEEERQRGNFPDRFSGHQFPNYSSELNVNALLLGDSALYLCASSLRATGGEKDEQYFGPGTRLTVT.

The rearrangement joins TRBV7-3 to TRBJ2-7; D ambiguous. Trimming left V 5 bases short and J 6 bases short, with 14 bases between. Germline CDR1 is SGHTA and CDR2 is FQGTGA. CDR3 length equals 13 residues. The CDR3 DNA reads TGTGCCAGCAGCGTACTCGTCTCGTCCGAGCAGTACTTC. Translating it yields CASSVLVSSEQYF.

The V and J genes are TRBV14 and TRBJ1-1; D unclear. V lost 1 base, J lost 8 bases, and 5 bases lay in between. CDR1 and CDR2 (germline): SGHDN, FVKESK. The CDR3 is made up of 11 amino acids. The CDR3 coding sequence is TGTGCCAGCAGCCAAGGCGGGGAAGCTTTCTTT. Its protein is CASSQGGEAFF.

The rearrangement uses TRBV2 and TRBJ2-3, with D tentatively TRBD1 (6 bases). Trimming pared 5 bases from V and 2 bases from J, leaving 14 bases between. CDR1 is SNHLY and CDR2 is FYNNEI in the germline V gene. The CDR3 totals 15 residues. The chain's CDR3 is CASSRTGLDTDTQYF. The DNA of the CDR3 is TGTGCCAGCAGTCGTACAGGGTTGGACACAGATACGCAGTATTTT.

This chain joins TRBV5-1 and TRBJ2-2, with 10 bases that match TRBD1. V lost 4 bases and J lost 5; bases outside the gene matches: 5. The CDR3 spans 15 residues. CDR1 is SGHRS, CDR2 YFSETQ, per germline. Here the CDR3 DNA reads TGCGCCAGCAGCCCGATGGGACAGGGGACCGGGGAGCTGTTTTTT. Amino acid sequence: CASSPMGQGTGELFF. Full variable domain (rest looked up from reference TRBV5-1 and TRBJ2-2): KAGVTQTPRYLIKTRGQQVTLSCSPISGHRSVSWYQQTPGQGLQFLFEYFSETQRNKGNFPGRFSGRQFSNSRSEMNVSTLELGDSALYLCASSPMGQGTGELFFGEGSRLTVL.

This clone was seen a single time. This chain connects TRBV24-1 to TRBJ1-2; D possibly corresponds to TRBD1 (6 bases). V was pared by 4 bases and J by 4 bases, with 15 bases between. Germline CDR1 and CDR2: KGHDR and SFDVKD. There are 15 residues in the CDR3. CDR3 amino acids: CATSDRGQSIYGYTF. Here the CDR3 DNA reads TGTGCCACCAGTGACCGAGGACAGTCTATCTATGGCTACACCTTC.

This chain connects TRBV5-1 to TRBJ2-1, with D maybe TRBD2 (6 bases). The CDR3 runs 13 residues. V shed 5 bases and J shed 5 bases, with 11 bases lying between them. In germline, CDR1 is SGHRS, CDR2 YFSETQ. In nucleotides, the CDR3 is TGCGCCAGCAGTCGGCTAGCGAACAATGAGCAGTTCTTC. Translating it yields CASSRLANNEQFF.

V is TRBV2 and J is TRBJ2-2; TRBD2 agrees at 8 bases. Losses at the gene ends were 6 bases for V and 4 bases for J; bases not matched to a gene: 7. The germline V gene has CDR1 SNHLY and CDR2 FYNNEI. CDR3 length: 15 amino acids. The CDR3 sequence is CASSDSGSGTGELFF. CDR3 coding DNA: TGTGCCAGCAGCGACAGCGGGAGTGGCACCGGGGAGCTGTTTTTT.

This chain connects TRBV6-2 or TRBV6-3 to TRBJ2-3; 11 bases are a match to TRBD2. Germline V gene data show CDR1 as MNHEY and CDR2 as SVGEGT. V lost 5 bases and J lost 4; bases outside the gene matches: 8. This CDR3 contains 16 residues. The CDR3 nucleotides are TGTGCCAGCAGTCCGGGACTAGCGGCCGAGGCAGATACGCAGTATTTT. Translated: CASSPGLAAEADTQYF.

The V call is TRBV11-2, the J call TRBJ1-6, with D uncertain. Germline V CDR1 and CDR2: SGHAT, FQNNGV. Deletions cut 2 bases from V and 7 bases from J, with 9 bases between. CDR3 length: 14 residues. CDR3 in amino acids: CASSLREGNSPLHF. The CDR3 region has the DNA TGTGCCAGCAGCTTACGGGAGGGAAATTCACCCCTCCACTTT.

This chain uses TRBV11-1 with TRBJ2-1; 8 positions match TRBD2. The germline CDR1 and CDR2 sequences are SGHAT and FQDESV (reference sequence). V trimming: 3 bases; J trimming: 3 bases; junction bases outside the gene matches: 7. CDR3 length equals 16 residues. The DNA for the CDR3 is TGTGCCAGCAGCTTTCTACCGGGAGGGGTCTACAATGAGCAGTTCTTC. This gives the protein CASSFLPGGVYNEQFF.